The 5 T cell receptor beta chains presented below share a single source sample, sequenced in a study of shared clonotypes between healthy human individuals. Measured with immunoSEQ multiplex PCR; TCRdb has only the in-frame clones, and not every one. This sample has 640,000 or so clones, with about two thirds found just once. What was sequenced was memory CD4+ T cells sorted from blood. Specified subset: CD45RA-negative fraction. The receptors stem from a woman in her twenties or thirties in good health.

Concerning this clone itself: Other DNA sequences in this specimen translate into the identical CDR3. This CDR3 is CASSIRAGEETQYF. CDR3 DNA: TGTGCCAGTAGTATACGAGCGGGAGAAGAGACCCAGTACTTC. V is TRBV19 and J is TRBJ2-5, with 8 bases lining up with TRBD2. CDR1 is LNHDA, CDR2 SQIVND, per germline (reference sequence). With V trimmed by 2 bases and J by 3 bases, 2 bases remained unmatched. The CDR3 covers 14 residues.

The chain employs TRBV6-5 and TRBJ1-2, with D possibly being TRBD1 (6 bases). The germline gives CDR1 MNHEY, CDR2 SVGAGI. Trimming cost V 6 bases and J 2 bases, with 13 bases left between them. This CDR3 region has 14 residues. This CDR3 is CASSRGSPNYGYTF. The CDR3 DNA reads TGTGCCAGCAGCAGGGGAAGTCCAAACTATGGCTACACCTTC.

This chain links TRBV4-1 with TRBJ2-5; 7 bases map to TRBD1. Germline-derived CDR1 and CDR2 are MGHRA and YSYEKL. Germline trimming cut 4 bases from V and 5 bases from J; bases unmatched to any gene: 7. This CDR3 has 14 residues. CDR3 region: CASSLDRDRETQYF. The CDR3, as DNA: TGCGCCAGCAGCCTCGACAGGGATCGCGAGACCCAGTACTTC.

There are a few counts of this clone. The CDR3 loop reads CASLSGTNTEAFF. Here the CDR3 DNA reads TGTGCCAGTTTGTCCGGGACGAACACTGAAGCTTTCTTT. The chain combines TRBV19 with TRBJ1-1, with a weak D call TRBD1 (5 bases). The CDR3 sequence is 13 residues long. V was trimmed by 8 bases and J by 1 base, leaving 11 bases between them. Germline V gene data show CDR1 as LNHDA and CDR2 as SQIVND (reference sequence).

The J gene is TRBJ1-2, the V gene TRBV5-8; 10 bases line up with TRBD1. CDR3 size: 16 residues. Germline loops: CDR1 SGHTS, CDR2 YDEGEE. Unmatched junction bases numbered 6, after V lost 0 bases and J lost 4 bases. CDR3 loop: CASSLVDRGHGYGYTF. Written as DNA, the CDR3 is TGTGCCAGCAGCTTGGTTGACAGGGGGCATGGCTATGGCTACACCTTC. Full variable domain (outside the CDR3, taken from reference TRBV5-8 and TRBJ1-2): EAGVTQSPTHLIKTRGQQATLRCSPISGHTSVYWYQQALGLGLQFLLWYDEGEERNRGNFPPRFSGRQFPNYSSELNVNALELEDSALYLCASSLVDRGHGYGYTFGSGTRLTVV.